These 10 T cell receptor beta chains were all obtained from the same sample, sequenced in a study of shared clonotypes between healthy human individuals (TCRdb year 2020). The library was prepared using the immunoSEQ multiplex PCR assay. The table was pulled from immuneACCESS by TCRdb, which kept in-frame rearrangements only. Such tables lose some clones; where checked, under half of the loss comes from unresolved V genes, and the rest has no known cause. This sample is represented by around 2.3 million clones; around 95% of them were singletons. The ten largest clones add up to over 0.1% of the sample. Sequences were obtained from naive CD4+ T cells sorted from blood. The cell subset or site label, as the study defines it: CD45RA+ positively selected. The receptor source for this set is a young man in good health.

The genes are TRBV6-5 and TRBJ2-3; a possible D gene is TRBD1 (5 bases). The CDR3 length is 15 residues. Trimming stripped 4 bases from V and 2 bases from J, with 13 bases between. Germline CDR1 MNHEY, CDR2 SVGAGI. CDR3 coding DNA: TGTGCCAGCAGTTGGCCGGGCAGGGACACAGATACGCAGTATTTT. Amino acids: CASSWPGRDTDTQYF.

The V call is TRBV12-5, the J call TRBJ2-4; D possibly uses TRBD1 or TRBD2 (5 bases each). Germline CDR1 is LGHNT and CDR2 is FRNRAP. V lost 0 bases to trimming and J lost 2 bases, with 14 bases between them. The CDR3 covers 17 residues. CDR3: CASGLVLGAETKNIQYF. The CDR3 DNA reads as TGTGCTAGTGGTTTGGTACTAGGGGCAGAAACCAAAAACATTCAGTACTTC.

The genes are TRBV12-5 and TRBJ1-6; no clear D gene. CDR1 LGHNT and CDR2 FRNRAP come from the germline V gene. CDR3 length equals 15 residues. V lost 2 bases and J lost 16, with 21 bases in between. CDR3 amino acids: CASGLNKRLIHLLHF. In DNA form, the CDR3 reads TGTGCTAGTGGTTTGAACAAGAGATTAATTCACCTGCTCCACTTT. Together with reference TRBV12-5 and TRBJ1-6, the CDR3 gives the full variable domain: DARVTQTPRHKVTEMGQEVTMRCQPILGHNTVFWYRQTMMQGLELLAYFRNRAPLDDSGMPKDRFSAEMPDATLATLKIQPSEPRDSAVYFCASGLNKRLIHLLHFGNGTRLTVT.

The DNA of the CDR3 is TGCGCCAGCAGCTTTGTTATGGGGACTGAAGCTTTCTTT. As protein: CASSFVMGTEAFF. The chain carries TRBV5-1 and TRBJ1-1; D is undetermined. Germline V gene lookup returns CDR1 SGHRS and CDR2 YFSETQ. V lost 2 bases to trimming and J lost 5 bases, with 10 bases between them. The CDR3 consists of 13 residues.

V usage is TRBV6-5 and J usage is TRBJ1-2; D is unresolved. Trimming removed 2 bases at V and 4 bases at J, with 11 bases between. Germline V gene lookup returns CDR1 MNHEY and CDR2 SVGAGI. The CDR3 totals 14 residues. The CDR3 protein is CASSYRASFYGYTF. Here the CDR3 DNA reads TGTGCCAGCAGTTACCGGGCTAGTTTCTATGGCTACACCTTC.

The chain combines TRBV19 with TRBJ2-4; D might be TRBD1 (5 bases). Germline V gene sequence: CDR1 LNHDA, CDR2 SQIVND (reference sequence). CDR3 length equals 15 residues. Trimming pared 1 base from V and 2 bases from J, leaving 9 bases between. CDR3 residues: CASSIGGTSKNIQYF. DNA of the CDR3: TGTGCCAGTAGTATAGGGGGCACCTCCAAAAACATTCAGTACTTC.

The chain carries TRBV10-2 and TRBJ1-2; D perhaps matches TRBD1 (5 bases). V lost 6 bases and J 5 bases, leaving 16 bases between the germline ends. CDR1 WSHSY and CDR2 SAAADI come from the germline V gene. CDR3 length: 14 residues. Here the CDR3 DNA reads TGCGCCAGCAGCGCCGGGGGGATGCCGTATGGCTACACCTTC. It encodes CASSAGGMPYGYTF.

The V and J genes are TRBV7-2 and TRBJ1-3; maybe TRBD1 (5 bases). The length of the CDR3 is 16 residues. Germline values: CDR1 SGHTA, CDR2 FQGNSA. V gave up 0 bases and J gave up 3 bases, with 12 bases separating them. The CDR3 region is CASSLAGRVNGNTIYF. The CDR3 DNA follows: TGTGCCAGCAGCTTAGCGGGCAGGGTCAATGGAAACACCATATATTTT.

The rearrangement joins TRBV6-5 to TRBJ1-3; TRBD1 matches at 8 bases. In germline, CDR1 is MNHEY, CDR2 SVGAGI. The CDR3 loop spans 15 amino acids. V lost 9 bases, J lost 2 bases, and 9 bases stayed unmatched. The CDR3 reads CASSSGTGPGNTIYF. In nucleotides, the CDR3 is TGTGCCAGTTCGTCCGGGACAGGACCTGGAAACACCATATATTTT.

The chain uses TRBV6-6 and TRBJ1-3, with 11 bases matching TRBD1. The CDR3 is 16 amino acids. The J segment lost 4 bases and the V segment lost 5 bases, leaving 7 bases of the junction unmatched. Germline V lookup: CDR1 MNHNY, CDR2 SVGAGI (reference sequence). The CDR3 loop reads CASSDLGQGAGNTIYF. The CDR3, as DNA: TGTGCCAGCAGTGACTTAGGACAGGGGGCAGGAAACACCATATATTTT.